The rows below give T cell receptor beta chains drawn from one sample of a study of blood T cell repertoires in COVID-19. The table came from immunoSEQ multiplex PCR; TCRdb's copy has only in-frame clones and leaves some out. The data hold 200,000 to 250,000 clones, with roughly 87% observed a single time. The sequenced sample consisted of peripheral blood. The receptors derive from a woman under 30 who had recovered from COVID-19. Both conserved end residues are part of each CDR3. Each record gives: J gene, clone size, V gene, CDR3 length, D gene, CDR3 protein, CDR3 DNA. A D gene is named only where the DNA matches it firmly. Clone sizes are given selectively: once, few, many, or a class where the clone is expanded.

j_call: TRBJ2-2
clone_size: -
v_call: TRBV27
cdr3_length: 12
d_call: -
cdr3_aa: CASSEATGELFF
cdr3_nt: TGTGCCAGCAGCGAAGCCACCGGGGAGCTGTTTTTT

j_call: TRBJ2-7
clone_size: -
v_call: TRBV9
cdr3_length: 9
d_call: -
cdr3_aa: CASSYEQYF
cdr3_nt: TGTGCCAGTAGTTACGAGCAGTACTTC

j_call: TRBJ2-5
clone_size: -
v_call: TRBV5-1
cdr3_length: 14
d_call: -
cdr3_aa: CASSWERGSETQYF
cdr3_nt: TGCGCCAGCAGCTGGGAAAGGGGGAGCGAGACCCAGTACTTC

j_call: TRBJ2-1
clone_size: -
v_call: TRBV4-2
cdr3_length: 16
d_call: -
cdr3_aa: CASSQARGIANNEQFF
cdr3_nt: TGTGCCAGCAGCCAAGCTAGGGGTATCGCCAACAATGAGCAGTTCTTC

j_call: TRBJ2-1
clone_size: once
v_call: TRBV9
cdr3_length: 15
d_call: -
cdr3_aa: CASSDPTESYNEQFF
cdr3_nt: TGTGCCAGCAGCGACCCAACGGAGTCCTACAATGAGCAGTTCTTC

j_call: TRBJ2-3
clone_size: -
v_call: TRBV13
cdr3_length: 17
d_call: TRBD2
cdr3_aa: CASSLVPSGSVPDTQYF
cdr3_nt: TGTGCCAGCAGCTTAGTGCCCAGCGGGAGCGTCCCAGATACGCAGTATTTT

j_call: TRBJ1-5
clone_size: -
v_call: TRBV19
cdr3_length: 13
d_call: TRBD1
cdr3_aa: CASSIAGDRGQHF
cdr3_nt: TGTGCCAGTAGTATAGCTGGGGACAGGGGCCAGCATTTT

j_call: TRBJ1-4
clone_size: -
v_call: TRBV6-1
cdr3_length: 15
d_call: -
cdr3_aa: CASSEVEGVDEKLFF
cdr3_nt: TGTGCCAGCAGTGAAGTTGAAGGGGTCGATGAAAAACTGTTTTTT

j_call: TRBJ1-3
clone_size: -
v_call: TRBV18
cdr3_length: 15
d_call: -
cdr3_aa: CASSPAQFSGNTIYF
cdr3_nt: TGTGCCAGCTCACCAGCACAGTTCTCTGGAAACACCATATATTTT

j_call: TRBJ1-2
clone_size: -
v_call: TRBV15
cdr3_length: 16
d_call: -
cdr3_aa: CATSRVGVGLIYGYTF
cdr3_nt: TGTGCCACCAGCAGAGTAGGGGTCGGTCTCATCTATGGCTACACCTTC

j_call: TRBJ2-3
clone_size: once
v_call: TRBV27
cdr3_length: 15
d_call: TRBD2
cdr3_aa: CASSLVAGAKDTQYF
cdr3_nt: TGTGCCAGCAGTTTAGTAGCGGGAGCGAAAGATACGCAGTATTTT

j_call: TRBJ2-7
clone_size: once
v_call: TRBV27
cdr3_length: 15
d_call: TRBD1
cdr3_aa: CASSLSSRGLGEQYF
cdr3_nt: TGTGCCAGCAGTTTATCCTCCAGGGGGCTAGGAGAGCAGTACTTC

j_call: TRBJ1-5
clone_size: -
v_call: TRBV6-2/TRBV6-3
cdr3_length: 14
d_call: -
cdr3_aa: CASSYSEGRQPQHF
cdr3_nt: TGTGCCAGCAGTTACTCGGAGGGGAGGCAGCCCCAGCATTTT

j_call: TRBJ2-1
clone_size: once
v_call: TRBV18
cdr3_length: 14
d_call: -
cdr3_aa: CASSPGNTRDEQFF
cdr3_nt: TGTGCCAGCTCACCGGGGAATACTAGGGATGAGCAGTTCTTC

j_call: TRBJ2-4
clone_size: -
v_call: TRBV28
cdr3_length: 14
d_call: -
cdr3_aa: CASRLGSGKNIQYF
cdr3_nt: TGTGCCAGCAGGCTAGGATCCGGTAAAAACATTCAGTACTTC

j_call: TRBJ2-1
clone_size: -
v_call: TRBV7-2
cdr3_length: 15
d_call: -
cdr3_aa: CASSLITGSYNEQFF
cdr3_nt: TGTGCCAGCAGCTTAATAACAGGGTCCTACAATGAGCAGTTCTTC

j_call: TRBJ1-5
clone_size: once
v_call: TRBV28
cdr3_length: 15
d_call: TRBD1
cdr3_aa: CASSTYRGSNQPQHF
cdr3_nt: TGTGCCAGCAGTACATACAGGGGAAGCAATCAGCCCCAGCATTTT

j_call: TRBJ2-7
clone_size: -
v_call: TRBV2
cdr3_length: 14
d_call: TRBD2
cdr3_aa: CASRTSGPAYEQYF
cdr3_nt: TGTGCCAGCAGAACTAGCGGGCCTGCGTACGAGCAGTACTTC

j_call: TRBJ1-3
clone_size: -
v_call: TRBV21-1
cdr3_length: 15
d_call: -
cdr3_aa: CASSWSGRSSNTIYF
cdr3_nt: TGTGCCAGCAGCTGGAGCGGGAGGTCTTCGAACACCATATATTTT

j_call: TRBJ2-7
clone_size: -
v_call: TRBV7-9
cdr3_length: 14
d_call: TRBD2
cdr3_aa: CASSLQAGGHEQYF
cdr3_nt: TGTGCCAGCAGCTTACAAGCGGGAGGGCACGAGCAGTACTTC

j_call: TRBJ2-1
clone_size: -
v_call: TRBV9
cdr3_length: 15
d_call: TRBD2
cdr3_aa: CASSVGTSGVNEQFF
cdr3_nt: TGTGCCAGCAGCGTAGGGACTAGCGGAGTCAATGAGCAGTTCTTC

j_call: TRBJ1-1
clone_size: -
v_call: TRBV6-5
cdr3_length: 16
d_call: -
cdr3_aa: CASSYGADRIDLRAFF
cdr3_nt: TGTGCCAGCAGTTACGGGGCGGACCGGATCGACCTGAGAGCTTTCTTT

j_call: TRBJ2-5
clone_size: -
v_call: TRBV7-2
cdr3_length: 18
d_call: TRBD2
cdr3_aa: CASSSPTGTSSYQETQYF
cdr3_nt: TGTGCCAGCAGCTCTCCAACCGGGACTAGCTCTTACCAAGAGACCCAGTACTTC

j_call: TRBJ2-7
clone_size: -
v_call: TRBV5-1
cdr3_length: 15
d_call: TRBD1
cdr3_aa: CASSLARDSPYEQYF
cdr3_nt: TGCGCCAGCAGCTTGGCCCGGGACAGCCCCTACGAGCAGTACTTC

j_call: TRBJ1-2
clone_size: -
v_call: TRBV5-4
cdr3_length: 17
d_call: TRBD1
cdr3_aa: CASSPRLGRQGAYGYTF
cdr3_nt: TGTGCCAGCAGCCCTCGACTTGGGAGACAGGGGGCCTATGGCTACACCTTC

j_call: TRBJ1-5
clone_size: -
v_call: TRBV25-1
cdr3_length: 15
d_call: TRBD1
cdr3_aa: CASSGTGQARQPQHF
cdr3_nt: TGTGCCAGCAGTGGGACAGGACAGGCTCGACAGCCCCAGCATTTT

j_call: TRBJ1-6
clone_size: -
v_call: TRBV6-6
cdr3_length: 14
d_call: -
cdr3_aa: CASSYGQDNSPLHF
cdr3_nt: TGTGCCAGCAGTTACGGGCAGGATAATTCACCCCTCCACTTT

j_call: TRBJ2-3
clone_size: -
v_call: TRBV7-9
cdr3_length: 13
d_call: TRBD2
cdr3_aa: CASSFGGRDTQYF
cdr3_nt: TGTGCCAGCAGCTTTGGCGGGAGAGATACGCAGTATTTT

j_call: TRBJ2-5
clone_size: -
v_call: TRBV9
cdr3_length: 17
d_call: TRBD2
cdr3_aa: CASSVGAGGPALETQYF
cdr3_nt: TGTGCCAGCAGCGTAGGCGCGGGAGGGCCTGCATTGGAGACCCAGTACTTC

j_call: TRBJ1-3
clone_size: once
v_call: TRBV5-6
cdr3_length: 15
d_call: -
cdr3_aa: CASSSQGNSGNTIYF
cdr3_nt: TGTGCCAGCAGCTCACAGGGCAACTCTGGAAACACCATATATTTT

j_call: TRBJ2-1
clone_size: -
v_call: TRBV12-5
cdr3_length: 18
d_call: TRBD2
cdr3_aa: CASGLRTSGRIAYNEQFF
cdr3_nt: TGTGCTAGTGGTCTTCGGACTAGCGGGAGAATCGCCTACAATGAGCAGTTCTTC

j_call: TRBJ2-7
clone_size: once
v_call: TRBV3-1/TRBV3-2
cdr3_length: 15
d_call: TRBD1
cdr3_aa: CASQVQGAGAYEQYF
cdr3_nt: TGTGCCAGCCAAGTCCAGGGGGCAGGGGCCTACGAGCAGTACTTC

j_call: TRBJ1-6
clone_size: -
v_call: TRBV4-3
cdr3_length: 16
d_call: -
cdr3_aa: CASSQEGAPYNSPLHF
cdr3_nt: TGCGCCAGCAGCCAAGAAGGGGCCCCCTATAATTCACCCCTCCACTTT

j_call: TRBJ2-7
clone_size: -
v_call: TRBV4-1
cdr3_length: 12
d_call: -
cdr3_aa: CASSQDSYEQYF
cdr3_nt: TGCGCCAGCAGCCAAGATAGCTACGAGCAGTACTTC

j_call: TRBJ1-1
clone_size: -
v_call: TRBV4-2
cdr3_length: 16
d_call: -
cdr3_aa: CASSQEVRGANTEAFF
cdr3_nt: TGTGCCAGCAGCCAAGAGGTTCGGGGGGCTAACACTGAAGCTTTCTTT

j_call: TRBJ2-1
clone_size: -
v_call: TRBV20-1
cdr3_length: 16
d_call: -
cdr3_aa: CSASTPAAHSYNEQFF
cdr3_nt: TGCAGTGCTAGTACACCTGCGGCTCATTCCTACAATGAGCAGTTCTTC

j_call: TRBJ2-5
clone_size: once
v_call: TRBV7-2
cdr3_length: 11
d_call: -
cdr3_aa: CASSPRGTQYF
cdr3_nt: TGTGCCAGCAGCCCAAGAGGGACCCAGTACTTC

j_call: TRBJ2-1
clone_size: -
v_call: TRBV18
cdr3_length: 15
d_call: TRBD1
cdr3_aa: CASSPRGSGGNEQFF
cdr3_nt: TGTGCCAGCTCCCCCCGTGGTTCAGGGGGCAATGAGCAGTTCTTC

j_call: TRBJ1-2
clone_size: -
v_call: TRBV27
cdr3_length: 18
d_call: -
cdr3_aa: CASSLSPYLGVSNYGYTF
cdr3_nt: TGTGCCAGCAGTTTATCGCCTTACCTCGGAGTATCTAACTATGGCTACACCTTC

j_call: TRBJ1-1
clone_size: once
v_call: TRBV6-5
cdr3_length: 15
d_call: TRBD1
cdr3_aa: CASTERGTGPTEAFF
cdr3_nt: TGTGCCAGCACCGAACGCGGGACAGGTCCCACTGAAGCTTTCTTT

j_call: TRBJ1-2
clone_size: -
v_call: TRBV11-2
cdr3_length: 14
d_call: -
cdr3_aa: CASSLWGTVDGYTF
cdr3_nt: TGTGCCAGCAGCTTATGGGGCACGGTGGATGGCTACACCTTC